The T cell receptor beta chain described here comes from a study of T cells in Graves' hyperthyroidism and ophthalmopathy. RNA transcripts served as the template for amplifying TCR beta CDR3 regions. The study used the HTBI primer set for a first-round RT-PCR of the TCR CDR3. MiXCR was run by TCRdb on the multiplex PCR reads, yielding one entry per CDR3 protein. The data hold a few hundred thousand distinct CDR3 sequences, with approximately 14% observed a single time. Many counts were recorded for this clonotype. Exclusion of patients followed from uncontrolled infection, other autoimmune disease, pregnancy or lactation. This CDR3 contains 13 residues. V lost 5 bases and J lost 5, with 13 bases in between. The germline V gene encodes CDR1 SEHNR and CDR2 FQNEAQ (reference sequence).

Specimen: blood. The V gene is TRBV7-9, the J gene TRBJ2-7, with D possibly being TRBD2 (5 bases). This sequence was found in a woman between 40 and 55 years old with Graves' ophthalmopathy. The CDR3 here is CASSPSERDEQYF. CDR3 coding DNA: TGTGCCAGCAGCCCATCCGAGAGGGACGAGCAGTACTTC.